This is a list of T cell receptor beta chains from one sample in a study of T cell responses to AZD1222 COVID-19 vaccine. Produced via immunoSEQ multiplex PCR; TCRdb's table is partial and in-frame only. In all, the sample yields under 150,000 clones. The sequenced material came from peripheral blood. The origin of the receptors is an adult in good health. The CDR3 runs from the conserved cysteine through the conserved F or W. A D gene is named only where the DNA matches it firmly.

D gene	V gene	J gene	CDR3 protein	CDR3 DNA
-	TRBV5-4	TRBJ1-2	CASSLDTGNYGYTF	TGTGCCAGCAGCTTAGATACAGGGAACTATGGCTACACCTTC
-	TRBV9	TRBJ2-3	CASSARRGADTQYF	TGTGCCAGCAGCGCCCGCAGGGGCGCAGATACGCAGTATTTT
-	TRBV18	TRBJ1-1	CASSPGGNTEAFF	TGTGCCAGCTCCCCCGGGGGGAACACTGAAGCTTTCTTT
TRBD1	TRBV27	TRBJ2-1	CASSPTHSGTEHNEQFF	TGTGCCAGCAGTCCCACCCATTCCGGGACAGAACACAATGAGCAGTTCTTC
-	TRBV11-3	TRBJ2-6	CASSLALDFSGANVLTF	TGTGCCAGCAGCTTAGCCCTGGATTTCTCTGGGGCCAACGTCCTGACTTTC
TRBD1	TRBV3-1/TRBV3-2	TRBJ1-4	CASSQLTTGGRVNEKLFF	TGTGCCAGCAGCCAACTCACAACAGGGGGCAGGGTCAATGAAAAACTGTTTTTT
TRBD1	TRBV27	TRBJ1-1	CAVHRGATEAFF	TGTGCCGTTCACAGGGGGGCCACTGAAGCTTTCTTT
-	TRBV6-5	TRBJ2-2	CASSYGMVRTGELFF	TGTGCCAGCAGTTACGGGATGGTTAGGACCGGGGAGCTGTTTTTT
-	TRBV6-5	TRBJ1-5	CASSSGNQPQHF	TGTGCCAGCAGCAGTGGAAATCAGCCCCAGCATTTT
-	TRBV14	TRBJ1-2	CASSHSRDYGYTF	TGTGCCAGCAGCCACAGCAGGGATTATGGCTACACCTTC
-	TRBV30	TRBJ1-4	CAWSVPGRSHEKLFF	TGTGCCTGGAGTGTACCAGGGCGAAGTCATGAAAAACTGTTTTTT
-	TRBV28	TRBJ2-1	CASSSGRVEQFF	TGTGCCAGCAGTTCGGGCCGGGTGGAGCAGTTCTTC
-	TRBV11-3	TRBJ2-5	CASSLDTDRGKTQYF	TGTGCCAGCAGCTTAGACACCGATCGCGGGAAGACCCAGTACTTC
-	TRBV6-5	TRBJ2-7	CASSYQQGGRLEQYF	TGTGCCAGCAGTTATCAGCAGGGAGGACGACTCGAGCAGTACTTC
-	TRBV5-1	TRBJ1-2	CASVDTTGNYGYTF	TGCGCCAGCGTCGATACTACAGGAAACTATGGCTACACCTTC
-	TRBV6-6	TRBJ2-2	CASSLTGGAVNTGELFF	TGTGCCAGCAGTCTCACAGGGGGGGCGGTGAACACCGGGGAGCTGTTTTTT
TRBD2	TRBV4-3	TRBJ2-1	CASSQEGLAENEQFF	TGCGCCAGCAGCCAAGAGGGGCTAGCGGAGAATGAGCAGTTCTTC
-	TRBV2	TRBJ1-4	CASSDIGTNEKLFF	TGTGCCAGCAGTGACATAGGGACTAATGAAAAACTGTTTTTT
-	TRBV4-1	TRBJ1-2	CASSQERHFYGYTF	TGCGCCAGCAGCCAAGAAAGGCACTTCTATGGCTACACCTTC
-	TRBV6-5	TRBJ1-2	CASTPSIPVGGYTF	TGTGCCAGCACCCCGAGCATCCCGGTCGGTGGCTACACCTTC
-	TRBV30	TRBJ2-7	CAWSIHEQYF	TGTGCCTGGAGTATCCACGAGCAGTACTTC
TRBD2	TRBV6-2/TRBV6-3	TRBJ2-5	CASSYPVAGGPRETQYF	TGTGCCAGCAGTTACCCGGTAGCGGGGGGGCCTCGAGAGACCCAGTACTTC